Listed below are T cell receptor beta chains from one sample, sequenced in a study of T cell repertoires in cytomegalovirus infection. TCRdb analysed the reads with MiXCR anew, one entry per CDR3 protein. The sample lists more than 250,000 distinct CDR3 sequences, approximately 25% seen once, with roughly 15% in the top ten. Their specific antigens are unknown. Sequenced material: cultured PBMCs, taken from culture after CMV antigen stimulation. The receptors were sampled from a human donor in good health (CMV status not recorded). Some clones in this sample may be carry-over from other donors' samples. The CDR3 runs from the conserved cysteine through the conserved F or W. Each record gives: J gene, D gene, V gene, clone size, CDR3 DNA, CDR3 protein. A D gene is named only where the DNA matches it firmly. Clone size, where shown, is once, few, many, or a class for clones that have expanded.

TRBJ2-4 | NA | TRBV6-2/TRBV6-3 | NA | TGTGCCAGCAGTCCGGGAAGTACGGCCAAAAACATTCAGTACTTC | CASSPGSTAKNIQYF
TRBJ2-1 | TRBD2 | TRBV7-2 | many | TGTGCCAGCAGCCCAGATGGAAGGGCCTTAGCGGGAAAGAGTGAGCAGTTCTTC | CASSPDGRALAGKSEQFF
TRBJ1-1 | NA | TRBV7-9 | few | TGTGCCAGCAGCCAAGGCGGACTGGAACTTTATACTGAAGCTTTCTTT | CASSQGGLELYTEAFF
TRBJ1-4 | NA | TRBV4-1 | NA | TGCGCCAGCAGCCAAGCACAGGATGGGGAAAAACTGTTTTTT | CASSQAQDGEKLFF
TRBJ2-1 | NA | TRBV20-1 | few | TGCAGTGCTAGAGAGGTGGCTATCGAAAATGAGCAGTTCTTC | CSAREVAIENEQFF
TRBJ2-3 | TRBD2 | TRBV6-1 | NA | TGTGCCAGCAGTCCAGGCGGGAGCATAGGTACAGATACGCAGTATTTT | CASSPGGSIGTDTQYF
TRBJ2-3 | NA | TRBV7-2 | few | TGTGCCAGCAGCTTAGACGTGTTAGATACGCAGTATTTT | CASSLDVLDTQYF
TRBJ1-1 | TRBD1 | TRBV7-6 | NA | TGTGCCAGCAGCCCCCGACAGGGTTTCACTGAAGCTTTCTTT | CASSPRQGFTEAFF
TRBJ2-1 | TRBD2 | TRBV15 | few | TGTGCCACCAGCAGAGATTTGCAACTAGCGGGAAGTCTCTACAATGAGCAGTTCTTC | CATSRDLQLAGSLYNEQFF
TRBJ2-1 | NA | TRBV15 | NA | TGTGCCACCAGCAGAGGAAGGATATTAAACTCCTACAATGAGCAGTTCTTC | CATSRGRILNSYNEQFF
TRBJ2-7 | NA | TRBV7-2 | NA | TGTGCCAGCAGCTTAAAGACCGAGCAGTACTTC | CASSLKTEQYF
TRBJ2-5 | TRBD2 | TRBV28 | few | TGTGCCAGCAGTATACTAGCGGGAGCTCGAGAGACCCAGTACTTC | CASSILAGARETQYF
TRBJ2-3 | NA | TRBV7-2 | NA | TGTGCCAGCGGAGTAGGGGCCTATACGCAGTATTTT | CASGVGAYTQYF
TRBJ2-3 | NA | TRBV25-1 | few | TGTGCCAGCAGGCTAGATCAAGATACGCAGTATTTT | CASRLDQDTQYF
TRBJ2-3 | TRBD1 | TRBV7-8 | many | TGTGCCAGCAGCTTTTCCGGGACAGCCTTCCCCACAGATACGCAGTATTTT | CASSFSGTAFPTDTQYF
TRBJ2-1 | NA | TRBV7-2 | NA | TGTGCCAGCAGCCTCGACCCATCTCGGGGTGAGCAGTTCTTC | CASSLDPSRGEQFF
TRBJ2-3 | NA | TRBV24-1 | NA | TGTGCCACCAGTGACGGAGAGATCTTCACAGATACGCAGTATTTT | CATSDGEIFTDTQYF
TRBJ2-4 | TRBD2 | TRBV27 | few | TGTGCCAGCAGTTTATTCGCACTAGCGGGAGGTGTTGGCATTCAGTACTTC | CASSLFALAGGVGIQYF
TRBJ2-1 | TRBD2 | TRBV4-3 | few | TGCGCCAGCAGCACGAGCGGGACCTCCTACAATGAGCAGTTCTTC | CASSTSGTSYNEQFF
TRBJ2-3 | TRBD2 | TRBV12-3/TRBV12-4 | NA | TGTGCCAGCAGAGAGCGGGAAACCACAGATACGCAGTATTTT | CASRERETTDTQYF
TRBJ1-2 | NA | TRBV12-3/TRBV12-4 | NA | TGTGCCAGCAGTTGGGCGTGGGGGGACATCAAGCTCTATGGCTACACCTTC | CASSWAWGDIKLYGYTF
TRBJ2-5 | NA | TRBV12-3/TRBV12-4 | few | TGTGCCAGCCCGAATCGCACTAGAGGCGAGACCCAGTACTTC | CASPNRTRGETQYF
TRBJ2-1 | NA | TRBV20-1 | NA | TGCAGTGCTAGAGATCTTCAAGGGCCGGTAGCCAATGAGCAGTTCTTC | CSARDLQGPVANEQFF
TRBJ2-3 | TRBD2 | TRBV20-1 | few | TGCAGTGCTCCTGGACTAGCGAGCTCCGATACGCAGTATTTT | CSAPGLASSDTQYF
TRBJ1-2 | TRBD1 | TRBV12-3/TRBV12-4 | NA | TGTGCCAGCAGTACAGGGGGCTCGTGGTATGGCTACACCTTC | CASSTGGSWYGYTF
TRBJ1-2 | TRBD1 | TRBV7-2 | many | TGTGCCAGCAGCGATCGACAGGGGGCGCGAAGTGGCTACACCTTC | CASSDRQGARSGYTF
TRBJ2-5 | NA | TRBV12-3/TRBV12-4 | NA | TGTGCCAGCAGTCTCAAACGGCCGGGACTCGGTGGAGAGACCCAGTACTTC | CASSLKRPGLGGETQYF
TRBJ1-1 | NA | TRBV7-2 | many | TGTGCCAGCAGCTTAGAGAGGGGATGGGCTTTCTTT | CASSLERGWAFF
TRBJ2-7 | NA | TRBV7-2 | many | TGTGCCAGCAGCCTCCGACTAGGGGTCTCCTACGAGCAGTACTTC | CASSLRLGVSYEQYF
TRBJ2-5 | NA | TRBV20-1 | NA | TGCAGTGCTCCCCTGGTGGGGGTCTTAGAGACCCAGTACTTC | CSAPLVGVLETQYF
TRBJ2-1 | NA | TRBV7-2 | many | TGTGCCAGCAGCTTCCCCCCCGGGACGGCTTCCTACAATGAGCAGTTCTTC | CASSFPPGTASYNEQFF
TRBJ2-5 | NA | TRBV7-9 | NA | TGTGCCAGCAGCAAGACGGGAGTACAGACCCAGTACTTC | CASSKTGVQTQYF
TRBJ1-1 | NA | TRBV28 | NA | TGTGCCAGCAGTAGGGTAGGGGGAATGAACACTGAAGCTTTCTTT | CASSRVGGMNTEAFF
TRBJ2-2 | NA | TRBV7-2 | NA | TGTGCCAGCAGCTCCCAGCTGGCGAACACCGGGGAGCTGTTTTTT | CASSSQLANTGELFF
TRBJ1-1 | NA | TRBV19 | few | TGTGCCAGTAGTATAACGACACCTATTAGGGTGGGTGAAGCTTTCTTT | CASSITTPIRVGEAFF
TRBJ2-1 | TRBD2 | TRBV25-1 | many | TGTGCCAGCAGGGCCGGGGCTAGCGGGAGACGGCAGTTCTTC | CASRAGASGRRQFF
TRBJ2-1 | TRBD2 | TRBV12-3/TRBV12-4 | many | TGTGCCAGCAGTTTAGAGGTCGGACTAGCGGGATATTACAATGAGCAGTTCTTC | CASSLEVGLAGYYNEQFF
TRBJ1-6 | NA | TRBV28 | many | TGTGCCAGCATCCCGGGAGGGGACTCACCCCTCCACTTT | CASIPGGDSPLHF
TRBJ2-7 | TRBD2 | TRBV7-9 | few | TGTGCCAGCAGCTCCGGACTAGTTGGTGTCTACGAGCAGTACTTC | CASSSGLVGVYEQYF
TRBJ2-5 | NA | TRBV20-1 | NA | TGCAGTGCTTCGCTTGTTAAGCAAGAGACCCAGTACTTC | CSASLVKQETQYF
TRBJ1-3 | TRBD1 | TRBV4-1 | few | TGCGCCAGCAGCCATGGGACAGCCTCGAGCTCTGGAAACACCATATATTTT | CASSHGTASSSGNTIYF
TRBJ2-7 | TRBD1 | TRBV28 | few | TGTGCCACAGGACAGGCCCGAGGGACCTCCTACGAGCAGTACTTC | CATGQARGTSYEQYF
TRBJ1-1 | NA | TRBV19 | few | TGTGCCAGTAGCCGCAGGGTCTACACTGAAGCTTTCTTT | CASSRRVYTEAFF
TRBJ2-5 | TRBD2 | TRBV7-9 | many | TGTGCCAGCAGCTTGTCTCGCGGGAGGGCCGGAGAGACCCAGTACTTC | CASSLSRGRAGETQYF
TRBJ2-1 | TRBD2 | TRBV7-2 | few | TGTGCCAGCCAACCGACTAGCGGGCTCGATGAGCAGTTCTTC | CASQPTSGLDEQFF
TRBJ1-2 | NA | TRBV19 | few | TGTGCCAGTAGTATCGTCTCCTCCCCGGTAGGCGGTGGCTACACCTTC | CASSIVSSPVGGGYTF
TRBJ2-3 | TRBD2 | TRBV15 | few | TGTGCCACCTCTATAGCAGCCCGGGAGGAAGATACGCAGTATTTT | CATSIAAREEDTQYF
TRBJ2-2 | NA | TRBV7-2 | few | TGTGCCAGCAGCTTACGTCAGATCGCGAACACCGGGGAGCTGTTTTTT | CASSLRQIANTGELFF